This T cell receptor (beta chain) originates from a study of cytomegalovirus exposure and HLA in healthy donors. Study as a whole: Most donors, around 81% of a few hundred genotyped, fell in the Caucasian-associated ancestry cluster. Study observations and caveats: Overall, roughly 160 TCR beta chains were annotated as cytomegalovirus-associated. When analyzed later, a missense DCLRE1C variant was found to be linked to TCR beta V- and J-gene trimming.

Germline CDR1 reads SGHDN; CDR2 reads FVKESK. V dropped 7 bases and J dropped 11; count of bases not matched to a gene: 20. The length of the CDR3 is 16 residues. This clone was counted a few times. Its antigen is undetermined. The PCR used 60 Vbeta and 13 Jbeta primers. Here immunoSEQ multiplex PCR was the method, and the copy in TCRdb shows in-frame clones only, minus some. In the table there are approximately 85,000 clones, 75% to 85% of which are singletons. The chain joins TRBV14 to TRBJ1-1, with 9 bases matching TRBD1. The TCR originated in a man aged 50 to 60 in good health and CMV-seropositive. The sample taken for sequencing was PBMCs. The CDR3 DNA reads TGTGCCAGCAACCTAATCGCCGGGACAGGGTCCCTGGGGGCTTTCTTT. Translating it yields CASNLIAGTGSLGAFF.